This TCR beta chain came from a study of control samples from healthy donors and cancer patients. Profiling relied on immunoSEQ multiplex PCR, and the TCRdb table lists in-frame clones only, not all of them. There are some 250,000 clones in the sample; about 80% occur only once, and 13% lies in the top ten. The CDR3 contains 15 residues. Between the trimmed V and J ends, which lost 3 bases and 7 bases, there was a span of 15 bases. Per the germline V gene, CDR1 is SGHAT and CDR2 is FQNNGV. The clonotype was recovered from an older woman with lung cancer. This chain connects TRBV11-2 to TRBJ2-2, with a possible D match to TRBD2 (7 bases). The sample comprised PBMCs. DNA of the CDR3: TGTGCCAGCAGCTTGTCGGGGGGCTACGGCGGGGAGCTGTTTTTT. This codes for CASSLSGGYGGELFF.